This T cell receptor (beta chain) was profiled in a study of T cell responses to AZD1222 COVID-19 vaccine. General study findings and limits: Baseline testing showed seropositivity in only 6 or 7 AZD1222 recipients.

As for this clone: Its antigen is still unknown.

V was shortened by 9 bases and J by 2 bases, with 7 bases between the two germline ends. Germline CDR1 and CDR2: LNHDA and SQIVND (reference sequence). This CDR3 is 11 amino acids long. The data were produced by immunoSEQ multiplex PCR, yet TCRdb's version contains in-frame clones alone and is incomplete. The top ten hold around 0.93% of the sample, which has 180,000 or so clones, about 93% seen once. The TCR sequence derives from an adult who received the MenACWY meningococcal vaccine as a control. This rearrangement joins TRBV19 to TRBJ1-1; D not resolved. The sequencing here drew on peripheral blood, taken 28 days after the second dose of the MenACWY control vaccine. The CDR3 DNA is TGTGCCAGCTTGCTTAACACTGAAGCTTTCTTT. Translation gives CASLLNTEAFF.